This TCR beta chain comes out of a study of identical twins. Findings and caveats of the study: Its conclusions, products of cross-sectional statistical analysis, did not come from following the same donors. Invariant cells of the MAIT and iNKT types might have partly distorted the zero-insertion analyses.

Details on this clonotype: As yet, its antigen is unknown. An end of the junction does not agree with germline; a read error may underlie this.

MiXCR, applied by TCRdb to the 5' RACE reads, yields one record per CDR3 protein. The sample lists hundreds of thousands of distinct CDR3 sequences, about 7.6% seen once, with less than 2% in the top ten. The germline V gene encodes CDR1 LGHDT and CDR2 YNNKEL (reference sequence). There are 16 residues in the CDR3. These data also featured in a second study, about yellow fever vaccine responses in identical twins. That paper adds: Twins' vaccine T cell response reportedly gave the appearance of partial convergence and partial personalization.

Sequencing was done on a sample of PBMCs. J is TRBJ2-7 and V is TRBV3-1; 12 nucleotides line up with TRBD2. This clonotype was sampled from a woman between 18 and 30 years old in good health. CDR3 amino acids: CASSPTTTSGRYERYF. The DNA of the CDR3 is TGTGCCAGCAGCCCGACAACGACTAGCGGGAGATACGAGCGGTACTTC.